This T cell receptor (beta chain) came from a study of cytomegalovirus exposure and HLA in healthy donors. PCR used 60 Vbeta primers and 13 Jbeta primers. TCRdb's table, derived via immunoSEQ multiplex PCR, lists solely in-frame clones and lacks some. The profile shows some 150,000 clones, about 64% of them singletons. Sequencing was carried out using PBMCs. The sequence derives from a woman aged 55-69 years in good health and CMV-seropositive.

Written as DNA, the CDR3 is TGTGCCAGCAGCTTATTGGCGGGAGGCCCAGAGACCCAGTACTTC. Its protein product is CASSLLAGGPETQYF. This chain joins TRBV7-7 and TRBJ2-5; 8 bases align to TRBD2. The germline V gene encodes CDR1 SSHAT and CDR2 FNYEAQ (reference sequence). Trimming at V came to 2 bases and at J to 4 bases, leaving 6 bases not matched to a gene. This CDR3 has 15 amino acids. The whole variable domain, remainder taken from reference TRBV7-7 and TRBJ2-5, is GAGVSQSPRYKVTKRGQDVTLRCDPISSHATLYWYQQALGQGPEFLTYFNYEAQPDKSGLPSDRFSAERPEGSISTLTIQRTEQRDSAMYRCASSLLAGGPETQYFGPGTRLLVL.